The source of this TCR beta chain is a study of blood T cell repertoires in COVID-19. Study summary: Recovered participants had two consecutive negative NP/OP PCR tests, healthcare professional clearance, or symptom resolution. The analysed material was cDNA or gDNA that came from T cells, B-cell-depleted T cells, or PBMCs.

Clones were sequenced by immunoSEQ multiplex PCR, and TCRdb holds only the in-frame ones, with some missing. The data hold about 210,000 clones, with around 87% observed a single time. Cohort allocation depended upon clinical history that participants reported. This receptor was taken from a man aged 25-45 years in a cohort exposed to, infected with or recovered from COVID-19 (not recorded which). Sequencing was carried out using PBMCs or T cells enriched from blood (not recorded which).

CDR3 DNA: TGTGCCAGCAGCTTCCCGGGTAGCGGGAGGCAAGAGACCCAGTACTTC. As protein: CASSFPGSGRQETQYF. The chain links TRBV5-5 to TRBJ2-5; 10 bases match TRBD2. V was pared by 2 bases and J by 2 bases, with 6 bases of the junction left unmatched. In germline, CDR1 is SGHKS, CDR2 YYEKEE (reference sequence). The CDR3 loop spans 16 amino acids.